This TCR beta chain is drawn from a study of CD8+ T cells in alopecia areata. This CDR3 contains 11 residues. Germline V gives CDR1 MNHGY, CDR2 SAAAGT. Trimming removed 11 bases from V and 1 base from J, with 8 bases in between. cDNA serving as the sequencing template came from extracted, reverse transcribed RNA. Using immunoSEQ multiplex PCR, the repertoire was profiled, and TCRdb retains in-frame clones only, with some absent. The table has some 200,000 clones, 58% seen once. Treatment noted: oral pan-JAK inhibitor, 5-10 mg twice daily. Sequencing was performed on CD8+ T cells sorted from blood, taken at week 24, from a patient treated with tofacitinib. The chain combines TRBV6-8 with TRBJ2-5, with D possibly being TRBD1 (6 bases). This clonotype was sampled from a human donor with alopecia areata. CDR3 bases: TGTGCCCCAGGGGCCCAAGAGACCCAGTACTTC. It codes for CAPGAQETQYF.